Following are 25 T cell receptor beta chains from one sample sequenced in a study of CD8 T cells in Susac syndrome. The RNA, roughly 0.5 to 1 ug, was put through reverse transcription using random hexamers. TCRdb reprocessed the immunoSEQ multiplex PCR reads via MiXCR and lists one record per CDR3 protein. The sample yields 130,000 or so distinct CDR3 sequences, 94% seen once. Specimen: CD4+ T cells from PBMCs. The receptors were sampled from a human donor in good health.

The rearrangement links TRBV5-6 to TRBJ2-5; D uncertain. CDR1 and CDR2 from the germline V gene are SGHDT and YYEEEE. The CDR3 is 15 residues long. The V end was cut by 1 base, the J end by 5 bases, with 15 bases between. CDR3 nucleotide sequence: TGTGCCAGCAGCTTGCGGCGAATGGGTGGGGAGACCCAGTACTTC. It encodes CASSLRRMGGETQYF.

The gene calls are TRBV30 and TRBJ1-4; 7 positions agree with TRBD1. The CDR3 has 12 residues. Trimming cost V 6 bases and J 8 bases; bases outside gene matches: 6. Germline V gene data show CDR1 as GTSNPN and CDR2 as SVGIG (reference sequence). The CDR3 is CACDRAGEKLFF. CDR3 nucleotide sequence: TGTGCCTGCGACAGGGCCGGGGAAAAACTGTTTTTT.

The chain uses TRBV20-1 and TRBJ2-3; D is ambiguous. There are 14 residues in the CDR3. Trimming took 4 bases from V and 1 from J, leaving 12 bases between them. The V gene's germline CDR1 is DFQATT and CDR2 SNEGSKA (reference sequence). CDR3 bases: TGCAGTGCTATTGATCGACACGGCACAGATACGCAGTATTTT. It specifies CSAIDRHGTDTQYF.

The gene calls are TRBV5-5 and TRBJ1-2, with D possibly TRBD1 on 5 matching bases. Trimming stripped 2 bases from V and 10 bases from J, with 15 bases between. The V gene's germline CDR1 is SGHKS and CDR2 YYEKEE (reference sequence). This CDR3 region has 13 residues. CDR3 sequence reads: CASSFEPDTIYTF. The CDR3 bases are TGTGCCAGCAGCTTCGAACCGGACACTATCTACACCTTC.

The chain couples TRBV29-1 to TRBJ2-5, with D unclear. The V end was cut by 5 bases, the J end by 1 base, with 8 bases between. This CDR3 region has 12 residues. Germline loops: CDR1 SQVTM, CDR2 ANQGSEA. The CDR3 is CSVRGGQETQYF. The DNA for the CDR3 is TGCAGCGTTCGAGGCGGCCAAGAGACCCAGTACTTC.

The rearrangement joins TRBV6-1 to TRBJ2-6, with D possibly being TRBD1 (5 bases). V lost 7 bases to trimming and J lost 0 bases, with 13 bases between them. This CDR3 is 16 amino acids long. In germline, CDR1 is MNHNS, CDR2 SASEGT. CDR3: CASTKTDFSGANVLTF. The CDR3 DNA reads TGTGCCAGCACCAAGACAGATTTCTCTGGGGCCAACGTCCTGACTTTC.

This clonotype was counted once. Written as DNA, the CDR3 is TGTGCCTGGACGAAGGTAGCGGTTGCCTCCTACAATGAGCAGTTCTTC. Its translation is CAWTKVAVASYNEQFF. The chain links TRBV30 to TRBJ2-1; possible D gene TRBD2, 6 bases. Germline V gene sequence: CDR1 GTSNPN, CDR2 SVGIG (reference sequence). Trimming took off 4 bases at V and 0 bases at J, with 16 bases between the two ends. This CDR3 region has 16 residues. The full variable domain, in which reference TRBV30 and TRBJ2-1 provide the parts outside the CDR3, is SQTIHQWPATLVQPVGSPLSLECTVEGTSNPNLYWYRQAAGRGLQLLFYSVGIGQISSEVPQNLSASRPQDRQFILSSKKLLLSDSGFYLCAWTKVAVASYNEQFFGPGTRLTVL.

The chain uses TRBV29-1 and TRBJ1-5; tentatively, D is TRBD1 (5 bases). Germline V gives CDR1 SQVTM, CDR2 ANQGSEA. The CDR3 sequence is 14 residues long. V lost 4 bases and J lost 4, with 14 bases in between. This CDR3 is CSVAGGDGNQPQHF. Here the CDR3 DNA reads TGCAGCGTTGCTGGGGGTGACGGAAATCAGCCCCAGCATTTT. The entire variable domain, with the rest obtained from reference TRBV29-1 and TRBJ1-5, is as follows: SAVISQKPSRDICQRGTSLTIQCQVDSQVTMMFWYRQQPGQSLTLIATANQGSEATYESGFVIDKFPISRPNLTFSTLTVSNMSPEDSSIYLCSVAGGDGNQPQHFGDGTRLSIL.

The chain carries TRBV10-3 and TRBJ2-7; possibly TRBD2 for D (5 bases). CDR3 length: 12 residues. The germline V gene encodes CDR1 ENHRY and CDR2 SYGVKD. V was trimmed by 8 bases and J by 3 bases, leaving 11 bases between them. The CDR3 DNA follows: TGTGCCATCGCGGACTCGTTCTACGAGCAGTACTTC. This translates into CAIADSFYEQYF.

The genes are TRBV10-3 and TRBJ2-1; maybe TRBD2 (5 bases). The CDR3 runs 14 residues. Germline V gene data show CDR1 as ENHRY and CDR2 as SYGVKD. The ends were cut back, 2 bases at V and 6 bases at J, with 11 bases in the middle. The CDR3 region is CAISEATKGNEQFF. For the CDR3, the DNA is TGTGCCATCAGTGAGGCGACTAAGGGCAATGAGCAGTTCTTC.

CDR3 residues: CSAGRLGVGETQYF. The CDR3 DNA sequence: TGCAGTGCTGGCCGACTAGGGGTGGGGGAGACCCAGTACTTC. The V gene is TRBV20-1, the J gene TRBJ2-5, with a tentative D call TRBD2 (6 bases). Germline values: CDR1 DFQATT, CDR2 SNEGSKA (reference sequence). The CDR3 contains 14 residues. V lost 5 bases and J lost 5, with 18 bases in between.

The chain carries TRBV5-1 and TRBJ2-2; D remains unclear. In germline, CDR1 is SGHRS, CDR2 YFSETQ. V was clipped by 0 bases and J by 6 bases, with 6 bases between them. This CDR3 spans 13 amino acids. CDR3 protein: CASSLADSGELFF. The DNA of the CDR3 is TGCGCCAGCAGCTTGGCCGACTCCGGGGAGCTGTTTTTT. The variable domain in full, with the rest retrieved from reference TRBV5-1 and TRBJ2-2, is KAGVTQTPRYLIKTRGQQVTLSCSPISGHRSVSWYQQTPGQGLQFLFEYFSETQRNKGNFPGRFSGRQFSNSRSEMNVSTLELGDSALYLCASSLADSGELFFGEGSRLTVL.

The chain links TRBV20-1 to TRBJ2-2, with D unclear. The CDR3 spans 14 residues. The V gene's germline CDR1 is DFQATT and CDR2 SNEGSKA (reference sequence). Trimming took off 2 bases at V and 3 bases at J, with 10 bases between the two ends. CDR3 sequence: CSARPTIDTGELFF. The CDR3 DNA is TGCAGTGCTAGACCCACCATTGACACCGGGGAGCTGTTTTTT.

This clonotype was recorded only once. This chain joins TRBV20-1 and TRBJ2-3; 7 bases match TRBD2. Germline-derived CDR1 and CDR2 are DFQATT and SNEGSKA (reference sequence). After removal of 6 bases from V and 3 bases from J, the junction contained 12 bases not matched to a gene. This CDR3 contains 15 residues. Here the CDR3 DNA reads TGCAGTGCCTCACTTGAGGGAGGGATTACAGATACGCAGTATTTT. It codes for CSASLEGGITDTQYF.

This rearrangement joins TRBV29-1 to TRBJ2-3, with 10 bases aligning to TRBD2. Germline values: CDR1 SQVTM, CDR2 ANQGSEA. This CDR3 region has 14 residues. V lost 1 base to trimming and J lost 10 bases; unmatched junction nucleotides: 8. CDR3 protein: CSVEVQREGLAQYF. The CDR3, as DNA: TGCAGCGTTGAAGTTCAGCGGGAGGGACTGGCGCAGTATTTT.

This chain's CDR3 is CASSEGRDRATDTQYF. Here the CDR3 DNA reads TGTGCCAGCAGCGAGGGGCGGGACAGGGCCACAGATACGCAGTATTTT. The chain uses TRBV5-4 and TRBJ2-3, with 9 positions matching TRBD1. Germline CDR1 SGHNT, CDR2 YYREEE (reference sequence). This CDR3 is 16 amino acids long. The V segment lost 4 bases and the J segment 2 bases; nucleotides outside the gene matches: 8.

This chain's CDR3 is CASSSQQGSEQYF. As DNA, the CDR3 is TGTGCCAGCAGCTCGCAACAGGGAAGCGAGCAGTACTTC. The rearrangement links TRBV7-3 to TRBJ2-7; D is possibly TRBD1 (6 bases). With 4 bases removed from V and 6 bases from J, the gap between germline ends came to 13 bases. The CDR3 loop spans 13 amino acids. Germline-derived CDR1 and CDR2 are SGHTA and FQGTGA.

V is TRBV30 and J is TRBJ1-3; 7 nucleotides agree with TRBD1. Losses at the gene ends were 3 bases for V and 0 bases for J; bases not matched to a gene: 5. Looked up from germline, CDR1 is GTSNPN and CDR2 is SVGIG (reference sequence). The CDR3 length is 15 residues. CDR3 region: CAWSPDRVSGNTIYF. The CDR3 nucleotides read TGTGCCTGGAGCCCCGACAGGGTCTCTGGAAACACCATATATTTT.

The V and J genes are TRBV20-1 and TRBJ1-1; 7 bases agree with TRBD1. The CDR3 length is 15 residues. After removal of 6 bases from V and 1 base from J, the junction contained 11 bases not matched to a gene. Germline V gene lookup returns CDR1 DFQATT and CDR2 SNEGSKA (reference sequence). The CDR3: CSAQGEGGGNTEAFF. Written as DNA, the CDR3 is TGCAGTGCCCAGGGGGAGGGAGGCGGGAACACTGAAGCTTTCTTT.

The chain employs TRBV30 and TRBJ2-2; 8 bases match TRBD1. The CDR3 covers 14 residues. The germline V gene has CDR1 GTSNPN and CDR2 SVGIG (reference sequence). The V segment lost 5 bases and the J segment 4 bases; nucleotides outside the gene matches: 6. CDR3 sequence reads: CAWATGASTGELFF. The CDR3 DNA is TGTGCCTGGGCGACAGGGGCGAGCACCGGGGAGCTGTTTTTT.

The chain has TRBV28 and TRBJ2-7; 14 bases agree with TRBD2. The V gene's germline CDR1 is MDHEN and CDR2 SYDVKM. The CDR3 sequence is 14 residues long. The junction had 2 bases not matched to a gene; V was cut back by 7 bases and J by 3 bases. The CDR3 DNA is TGTGCCAGCACCGGGACTAGCGGGGGCTACGAGCAGTACTTC. It encodes CASTGTSGGYEQYF.

The chain carries TRBV5-6 and TRBJ2-7, with D possibly being TRBD2 (5 bases). From germline, CDR1 is SGHDT and CDR2 YYEEEE. The CDR3 has 14 amino acids. Trimming removed 4 bases at V and 6 bases at J, with 17 bases between. The CDR3: CASSLGIPSLEQYF. CDR3 nucleotides: TGTGCCAGCAGCCTCGGGATCCCCTCTCTCGAGCAGTACTTC.

This chain connects TRBV20-1 to TRBJ1-4; D gene uncertain. V was pared by 0 bases and J by 10 bases, with 21 bases between. Germline loops: CDR1 DFQATT, CDR2 SNEGSKA (reference sequence). The CDR3 is made up of 16 amino acids. CDR3 coding DNA: TGCAGTGCTAGAGAACCGACCCAGAAAGCATCCGGAAAACTGTTTTTT. Its protein product is CSAREPTQKASGKLFF.

J is TRBJ1-5 and V is TRBV6-2 or TRBV6-3; D gene uncertain. Germline CDR1 and CDR2: MNHEY and SVGEGT. V was trimmed by 6 bases and J by 5 bases, leaving 11 bases between them. This CDR3 is built from 13 residues. The CDR3 region is CASSLRRDQPQHF. In DNA, the CDR3 is TGTGCCAGCAGCCTCCGTAGGGATCAGCCCCAGCATTTT.

The CDR3 DNA is TGTGCCAGCAGTTACCCAGCGGGGTTTTACATCGGGGAGCTGTTTTTT. Protein sequence: CASSYPAGFYIGELFF. This chain joins TRBV6-2 or TRBV6-3 and TRBJ2-2, with 7 positions matching TRBD2. The CDR3 extends over 16 amino acids. CDR1 and CDR2 from the germline V gene are MNHEY and SVGEGT. V shed 2 bases and J 7 bases; nucleotides not matched to a gene: 10.